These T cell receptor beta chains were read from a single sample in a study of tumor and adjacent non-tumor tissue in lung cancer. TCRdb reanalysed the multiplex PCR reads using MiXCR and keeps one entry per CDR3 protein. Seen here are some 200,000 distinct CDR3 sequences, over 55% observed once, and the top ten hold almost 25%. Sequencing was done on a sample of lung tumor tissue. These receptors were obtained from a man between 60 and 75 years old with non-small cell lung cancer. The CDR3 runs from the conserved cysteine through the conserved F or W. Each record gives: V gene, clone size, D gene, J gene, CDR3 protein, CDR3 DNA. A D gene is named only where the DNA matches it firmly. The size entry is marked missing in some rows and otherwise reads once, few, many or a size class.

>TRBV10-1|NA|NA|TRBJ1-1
CASSDDSIEAFF
TGCGCCAGCAGTGATGACAGCATTGAAGCTTTCTTT
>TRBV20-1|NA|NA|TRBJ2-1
CSARDSRGVSYNEEFF
TGCAGTGCTAGAGATAGCCGGGGAGTATCCTACAATGAGGAGTTCTTC
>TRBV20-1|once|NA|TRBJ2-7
CSARKGINLQYF
TGCAGTGCTAGGAAGGGGATCAACCTGCAGTACTTC
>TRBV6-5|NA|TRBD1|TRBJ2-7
CASSYSWTGTYEQYF
TGTGCCAGCAGTTACTCTTGGACAGGCACGTACGAGCAGTACTTC
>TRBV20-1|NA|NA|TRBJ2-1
CSARGVGGPYNEQFF
TGCAGTGCTAGAGGTGTGGGGGGGCCCTACAATGAGCAGTTCTTC
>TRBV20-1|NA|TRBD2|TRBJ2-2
CSANIAGGPSGELFF
TGCAGTGCTAACATAGCGGGAGGGCCATCCGGGGAGCTGTTTTTT
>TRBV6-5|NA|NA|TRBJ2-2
CASNYLPTAEELFF
TGTGCCAGCAATTACTTACCGACGGCCGAGGAGTTGTTTTTT
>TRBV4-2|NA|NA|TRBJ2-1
CAISQGNLRESYNEQFF
TGTGCCATCAGCCAAGGGAATCTTCGGGAGAGCTACAATGAGCAGTTCTTC
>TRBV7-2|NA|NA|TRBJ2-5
CASSLGTTRGKSQTQYF
TGTGCCAGCAGCTTAGGGACCACTCGCGGGAAGTCCCAGACCCAGTACTTC
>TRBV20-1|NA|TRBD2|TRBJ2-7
CSARSGTKVYKQYF
TGCAGTGCTAGATCCGGGACTAAAGTCTACAAGCAGTACTTC
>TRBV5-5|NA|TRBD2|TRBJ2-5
CASSWDYFQETQYF
TGTGCCAGCAGCTGGGACTACTTCCAAGAGACCCAGTACTTC
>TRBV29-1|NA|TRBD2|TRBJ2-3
CSVTSGGTDVQYF
TGCAGCGTAACTAGCGGGGGCACAGATGTGCAGTATTTT
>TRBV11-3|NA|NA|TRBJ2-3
CASSLGRIGANTQYF
TGTGCCAGCAGCCTGGGACGGATCGGCGCAAATACGCAGTATTTT
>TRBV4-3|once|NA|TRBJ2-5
CANSQGYLKGATQYF
TGCGCCAACAGCCAAGGGTACTTAAAAGGGGCGACCCAGTACTTC
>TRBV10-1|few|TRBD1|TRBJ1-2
CASSPTGVYGYTF
TGCGCCAGCAGTCCGACAGGGGTCTATGGCTACACCTTC
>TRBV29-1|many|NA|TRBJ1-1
CSVEGRMNTEAFF
TGCAGCGTTGAGGGACGGATGAACACTGAAGCTTTCTTT
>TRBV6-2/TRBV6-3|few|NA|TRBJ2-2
CASSYSGTKVSGELFF
TGTGCCAGCAGTTACTCCGGGACAAAGGTATCCGGGGAGCTGTTTTTT
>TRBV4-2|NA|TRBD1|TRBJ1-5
CASSQDPETGRHHPQDF
TGTGCCAGCAGCCAAGATCCCGAGACAGGGCGTCATCATCCCCAGGATTTT
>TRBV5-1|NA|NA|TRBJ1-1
CASSLEYGAVEAFF
TGCGCCAGCAGCTTGGAATACGGTGCGGTTGAAGCTTTCTTT
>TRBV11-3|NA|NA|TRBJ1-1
CASSWVTQNTEAFF
TGTGCCAGCAGCTGGGTTACCCAGAACACTGAAGCTTTCTTT
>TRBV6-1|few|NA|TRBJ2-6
CASIRGTGANVLTF
TGTGCCAGCATCCGGGGAACTGGGGCCAACGTCCTGACTTTC
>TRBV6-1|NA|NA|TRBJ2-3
CASLSKGSLVGALGTDTQYF
TGTGCCAGCCTGAGTAAGGGGTCATTGGTGGGGGCCTTGGGCACAGATACGCAGTATTTT
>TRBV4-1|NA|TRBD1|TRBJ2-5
CAISQAGQGRETQYF
TGCGCCATAAGCCAAGCCGGACAGGGGCGAGAGACCCAGTACTTC
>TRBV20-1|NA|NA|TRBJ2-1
CSARIASYNEQFF
TGCAGTGCTAGAATTGCGTCCTACAATGAGCAGTTCTTC